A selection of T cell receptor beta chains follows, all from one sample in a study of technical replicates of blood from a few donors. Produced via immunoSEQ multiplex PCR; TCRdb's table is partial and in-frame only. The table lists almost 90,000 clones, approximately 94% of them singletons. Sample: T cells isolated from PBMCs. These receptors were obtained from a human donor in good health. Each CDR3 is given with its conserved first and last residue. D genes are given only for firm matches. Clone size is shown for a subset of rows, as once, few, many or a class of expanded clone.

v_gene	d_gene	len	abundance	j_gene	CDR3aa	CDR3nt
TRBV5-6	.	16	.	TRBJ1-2	CASSLAGVGGHYGYTF	TGTGCCAGCAGCTTGGCCGGGGTGGGGGGGCACTATGGCTACACCTTC
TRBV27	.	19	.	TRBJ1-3	CASVRGGYIPCYVGVTIYF	TGTGCCAGCGTTAGGGGAGGTTATATCCCTTGCTATGTGGGAGTCACCATATATTTT
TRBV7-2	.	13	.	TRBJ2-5	CASSPGIVETQYF	TGTGCCAGCTCACCGGGGATCGTGGAGACCCAGTACTTC
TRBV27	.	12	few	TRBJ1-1	CASSRGGTEAFF	TGTGCCAGCAGTAGAGGGGGAACTGAAGCTTTCTTT
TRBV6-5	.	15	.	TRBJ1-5	CASSYGRPGNQPQHF	TGTGCCAGCAGTTACGGTCGCCCGGGCAATCAGCCCCAGCATTTT
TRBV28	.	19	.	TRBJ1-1	CASRQRPRGGLFSSDEAFF	TGTGCCAGCAGACAGAGACCACGTGGGGGACTCTTTTCCTCCGATGAAGCTTTCTTT
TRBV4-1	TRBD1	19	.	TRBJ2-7	CASSRRGTGDSPDSYEQYF	TGCGCCAGCAGCCGCCGTGGGACAGGCGATTCCCCTGACTCCTACGAGCAGTACTTC
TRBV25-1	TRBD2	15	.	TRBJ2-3	CASSERGGSTDTQYF	TGTGCCAGCAGTGAACGCGGGGGAAGCACAGATACGCAGTATTTT
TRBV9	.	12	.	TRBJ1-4	CASSAYDEKLFF	TGTGCCAGCAGCGCCTATGATGAAAAACTGTTTTTT
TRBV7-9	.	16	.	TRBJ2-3	CASSLELLASTDTQYF	TGTGCCAGCAGCTTAGAACTCCTCGCTAGCACAGATACGCAGTATTTT
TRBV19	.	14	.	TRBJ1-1	CASTLWGGDTEAFF	TGTGCCAGTACATTGTGGGGGGGAGACACTGAAGCTTTCTTT
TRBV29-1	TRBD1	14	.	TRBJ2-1	CSVPVTGKVNEQFF	TGCAGCGTCCCGGTGACAGGGAAGGTCAATGAGCAGTTCTTC
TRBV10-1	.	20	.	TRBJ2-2	CASSESYPTGTIANTGELFF	TGCGCCAGCAGTGAGTCTTACCCGACCGGGACAATCGCGAACACCGGGGAGCTGTTTTTT
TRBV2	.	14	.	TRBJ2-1	CASTATGSYNEQFF	TGTGCCAGCACAGCCACAGGGAGCTACAATGAGCAGTTCTTC
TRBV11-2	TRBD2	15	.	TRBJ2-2	CASSSLAGGRRELFF	TGTGCCAGCAGCTCTTTAGCGGGGGGGCGCCGGGAGCTGTTTTTT
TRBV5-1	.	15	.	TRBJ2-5	CASSSSSAGQETQYF	TGCGCCAGCAGCTCCTCCTCGGCGGGCCAAGAGACCCAGTACTTC
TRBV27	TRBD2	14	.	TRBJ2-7	CASSRASGSYEQYF	TGTGCCAGCAGTCGGGCTAGCGGGAGCTACGAGCAGTACTTC
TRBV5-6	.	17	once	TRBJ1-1	CASSSTRGGSMNTEAFF	TGTGCCAGCAGCTCCACCAGGGGCGGCTCCATGAACACTGAAGCTTTCTTT
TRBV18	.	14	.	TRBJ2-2	CASSADRNTGELFF	TGTGCCAGCTCAGCCGACAGGAACACCGGGGAGCTGTTTTTT
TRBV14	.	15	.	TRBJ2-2	CASSERIFSPGELFF	TGTGCCAGCAGCGAGCGAATTTTCAGCCCCGGGGAGCTGTTTTTT
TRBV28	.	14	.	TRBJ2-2	CASSLIDRSGELFF	TGTGCCAGCAGTTTGATAGACAGGTCCGGGGAGCTGTTTTTT
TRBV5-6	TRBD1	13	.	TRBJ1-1	CASSPTGSTEAFF	TGTGCCAGCAGCCCGACAGGGTCCACTGAAGCTTTCTTT
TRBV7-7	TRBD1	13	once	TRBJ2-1	CASSPDRGNEQFF	TGTGCTAGCAGCCCTGACAGGGGCAATGAGCAGTTCTTC
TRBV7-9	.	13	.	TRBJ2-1	CASNGGTRNEQFF	TGTGCCAGCAACGGAGGTACCCGTAATGAGCAGTTCTTC
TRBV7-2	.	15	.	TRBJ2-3	CASSPTFGGTDTQYF	TGTGCCAGCAGCCCTACCTTTGGTGGCACAGATACGCAGTATTTT
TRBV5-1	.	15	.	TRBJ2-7	CASSLARVSVYEQYF	TGCGCCAGCAGCTTGGCAAGAGTCTCTGTTTACGAGCAGTACTTC
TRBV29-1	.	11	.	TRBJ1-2	CSTGVNYGYTF	TGCAGCACCGGGGTTAACTATGGCTACACCTTC
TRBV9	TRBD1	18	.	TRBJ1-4	CASSPTGVGLATNEKLFF	TGTGCCAGCAGCCCGACAGGGGTTGGACTGGCAACTAATGAAAAACTGTTTTTT
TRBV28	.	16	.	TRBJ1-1	CASRGGAAPGDTEAFF	TGTGCCAGCAGAGGGGGGGCAGCCCCGGGGGACACTGAAGCTTTCTTT
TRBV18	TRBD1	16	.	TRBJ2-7	CASSPWEQGARSEQYF	TGTGCCAGCTCACCCTGGGAGCAGGGGGCGCGAAGCGAGCAGTACTTC
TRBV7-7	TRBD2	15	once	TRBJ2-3	CASSLGTSRTDTQYF	TGTGCTAGCAGCTTAGGGACTAGTCGGACAGATACGCAGTATTTT